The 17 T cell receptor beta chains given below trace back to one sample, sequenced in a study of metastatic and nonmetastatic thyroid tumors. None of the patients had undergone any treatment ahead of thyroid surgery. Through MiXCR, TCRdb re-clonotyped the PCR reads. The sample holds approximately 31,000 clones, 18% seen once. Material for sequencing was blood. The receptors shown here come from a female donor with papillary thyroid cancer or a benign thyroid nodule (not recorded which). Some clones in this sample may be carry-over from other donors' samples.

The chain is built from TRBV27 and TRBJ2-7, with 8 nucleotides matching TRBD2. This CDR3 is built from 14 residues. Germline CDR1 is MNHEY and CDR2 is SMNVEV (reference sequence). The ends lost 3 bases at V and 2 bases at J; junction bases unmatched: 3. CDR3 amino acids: CASSFSGGTYEQYF. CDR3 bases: TGTGCCAGCAGTTTCTCGGGGGGGACCTACGAGCAGTACTTC.

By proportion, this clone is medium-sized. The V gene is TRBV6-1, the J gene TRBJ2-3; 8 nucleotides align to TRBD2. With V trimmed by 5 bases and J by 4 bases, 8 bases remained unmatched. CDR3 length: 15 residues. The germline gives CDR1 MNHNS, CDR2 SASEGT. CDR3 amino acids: CASSSGLEMADTQYF. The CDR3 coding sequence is TGTGCCAGCAGTTCGGGACTAGAAATGGCAGATACGCAGTATTTT.

CDR3 DNA sequence: TGTGCCAGCAGCTTATATGTTGACTCTGGAAACACCATATATTTT. Its translation is CASSLYVDSGNTIYF. This chain connects TRBV7-2 to TRBJ1-3; D call uncertain. The V end was cut by 2 bases, the J end by 0 bases, with 8 bases between. The germline V gene has CDR1 SGHTA and CDR2 FQGNSA. The CDR3 extends over 15 amino acids.

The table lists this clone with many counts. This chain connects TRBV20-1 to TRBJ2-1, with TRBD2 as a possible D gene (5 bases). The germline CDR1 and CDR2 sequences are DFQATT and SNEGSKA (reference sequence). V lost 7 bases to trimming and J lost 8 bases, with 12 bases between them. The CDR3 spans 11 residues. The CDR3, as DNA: TGCAGTGGGCTAGCCAGTTATGAGCAGTTCTTC. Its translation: CSGLASYEQFF.

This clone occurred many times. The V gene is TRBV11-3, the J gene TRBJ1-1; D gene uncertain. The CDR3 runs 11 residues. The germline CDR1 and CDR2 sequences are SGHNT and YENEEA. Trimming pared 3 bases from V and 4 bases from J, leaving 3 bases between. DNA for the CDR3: TGTGCCAGCAGCTTTGGCACTGAAGCTTTCTTT. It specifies CASSFGTEAFF.

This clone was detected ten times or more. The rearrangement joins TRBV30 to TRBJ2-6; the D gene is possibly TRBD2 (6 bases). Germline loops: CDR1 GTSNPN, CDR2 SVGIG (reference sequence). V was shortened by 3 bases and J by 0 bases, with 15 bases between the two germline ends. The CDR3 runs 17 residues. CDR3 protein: CAWSRAGTHSGANVLTF. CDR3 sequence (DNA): TGTGCCTGGAGCAGGGCGGGGACCCACTCTGGGGCCAACGTCCTGACTTTC. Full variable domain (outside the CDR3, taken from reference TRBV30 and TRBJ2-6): SQTIHQWPATLVQPVGSPLSLECTVEGTSNPNLYWYRQAAGRGLQLLFYSVGIGQISSEVPQNLSASRPQDRQFILSSKKLLLSDSGFYLCAWSRAGTHSGANVLTFGAGSRLTVL.

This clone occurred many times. CDR3 loop: CASSLVMGVGTEAFF. Written as DNA, the CDR3 is TGTGCCAGCAGCTTAGTTATGGGGGTGGGCACTGAAGCTTTCTTT. The genes are TRBV11-3 and TRBJ1-1; D is perhaps TRBD1 (5 bases). Trimming pared 1 base from V and 4 bases from J, leaving 13 bases between. This CDR3 region has 15 residues. The V gene's germline CDR1 is SGHNT and CDR2 YENEEA.

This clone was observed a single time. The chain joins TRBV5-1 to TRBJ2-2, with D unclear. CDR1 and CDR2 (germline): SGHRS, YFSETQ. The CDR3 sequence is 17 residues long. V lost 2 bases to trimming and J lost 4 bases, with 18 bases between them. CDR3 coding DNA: TGCGCCAGCAGCTTTCCCCCGATGGCGCCAGGCACCGGGGAGCTGTTTTTT. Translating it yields CASSFPPMAPGTGELFF.

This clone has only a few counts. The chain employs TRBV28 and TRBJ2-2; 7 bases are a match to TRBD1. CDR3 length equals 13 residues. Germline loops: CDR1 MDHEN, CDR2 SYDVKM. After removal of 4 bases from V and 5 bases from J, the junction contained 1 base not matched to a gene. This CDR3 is CASSSRGTGELFF. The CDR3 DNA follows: TGTGCCAGCAGTTCCAGGGGGACCGGGGAGCTGTTTTTT.

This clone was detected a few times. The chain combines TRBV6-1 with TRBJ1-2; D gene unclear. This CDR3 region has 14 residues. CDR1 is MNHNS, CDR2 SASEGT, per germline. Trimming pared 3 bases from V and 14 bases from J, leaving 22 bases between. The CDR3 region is CASSEGLAGLVYTF. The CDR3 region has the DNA TGTGCCAGCAGTGAGGGGTTGGCAGGCCTTGTCTATACCTTC.

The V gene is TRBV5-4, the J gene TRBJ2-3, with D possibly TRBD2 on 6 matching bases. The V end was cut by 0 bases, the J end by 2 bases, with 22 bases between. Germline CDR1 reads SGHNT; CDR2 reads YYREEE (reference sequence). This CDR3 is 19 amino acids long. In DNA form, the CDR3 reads TGTGCCAGCAGCTTGGGACTATCTGGAGGGTCTTTCAACACAGATACGCAGTATTTT. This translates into CASSLGLSGGSFNTDTQYF.

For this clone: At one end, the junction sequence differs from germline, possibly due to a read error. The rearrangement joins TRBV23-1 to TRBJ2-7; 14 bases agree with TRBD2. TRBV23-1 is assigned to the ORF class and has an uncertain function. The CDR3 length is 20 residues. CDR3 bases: TGCGCCAGCAGCCAATCGCCCTCCGGGACTAGCGGGAGCCCCCACTACGAGCAGTACTTC. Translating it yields CASSQSPSGTSGSPHYEQYF.

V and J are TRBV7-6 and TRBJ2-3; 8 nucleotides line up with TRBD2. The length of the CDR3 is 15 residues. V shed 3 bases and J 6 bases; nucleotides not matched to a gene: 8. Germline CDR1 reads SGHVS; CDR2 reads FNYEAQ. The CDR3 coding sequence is TGTGCCAGCAGCTTCGCGGCGGGGGGCGGTGATACGCAGTATTTT. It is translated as CASSFAAGGGDTQYF.

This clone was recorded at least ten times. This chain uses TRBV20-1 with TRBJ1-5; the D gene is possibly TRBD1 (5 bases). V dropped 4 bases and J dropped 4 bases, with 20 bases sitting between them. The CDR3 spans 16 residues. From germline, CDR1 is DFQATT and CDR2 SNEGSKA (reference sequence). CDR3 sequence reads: CSATPRLPGPNQPQHF. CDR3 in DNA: TGCAGTGCTACCCCCCGTCTACCGGGACCAAATCAGCCCCAGCATTTT.

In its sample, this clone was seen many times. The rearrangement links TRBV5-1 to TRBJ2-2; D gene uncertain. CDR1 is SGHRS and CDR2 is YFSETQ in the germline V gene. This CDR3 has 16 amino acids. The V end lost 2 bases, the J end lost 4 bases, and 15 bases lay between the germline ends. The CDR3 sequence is CASSLSVGSPTGELFF. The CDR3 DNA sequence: TGCGCCAGCAGCTTAAGTGTAGGCAGTCCCACCGGGGAGCTGTTTTTT.

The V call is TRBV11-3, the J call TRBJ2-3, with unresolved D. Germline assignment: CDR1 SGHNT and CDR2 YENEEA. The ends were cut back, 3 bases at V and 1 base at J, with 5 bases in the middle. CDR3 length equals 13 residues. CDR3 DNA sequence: TGTGCCAGCAGCTTTTGGGGCACAGATACGCAGTATTTT. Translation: CASSFWGTDTQYF. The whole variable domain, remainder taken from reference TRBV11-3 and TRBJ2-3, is EAGVVQSPRYKIIEKKQPVAFWCNPISGHNTLYWYLQNLGQGPELLIRYENEEAVDDSQLPKDRFSAERLKGVDSTLKIQPAELGDSAVYLCASSFWGTDTQYFGPGTRLTVL.

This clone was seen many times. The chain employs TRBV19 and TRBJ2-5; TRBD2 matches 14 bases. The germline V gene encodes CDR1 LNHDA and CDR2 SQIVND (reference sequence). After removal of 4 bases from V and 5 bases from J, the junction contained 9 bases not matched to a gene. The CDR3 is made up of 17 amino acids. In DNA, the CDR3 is TGTGCCAGTAGTAGATTCGGGACTAGCGGGAGTCTCGAGACCCAGTACTTC. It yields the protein CASSRFGTSGSLETQYF.